A single sample gave rise to the 30 T cell receptor beta chains below, sequenced in a study of T cells in Graves' hyperthyroidism and ophthalmopathy. Amplified TCR beta CDR3 regions came from RNA transcripts. The HTBI primer set served for first-round RT-PCR of the TCR CDR3. Using its own MiXCR run on the multiplex PCR reads, TCRdb lists one record per CDR3 protein. The table shows fewer than 900,000 distinct CDR3 sequences, with roughly a sixth occurring only once. Sequencing input: blood. These receptors originate from a woman in her fifties or sixties with Graves' hyperthyroidism that later progressed to Graves' ophthalmopathy.

There are many counts of this clonotype. The CDR3 here is CAWSPGTVITPQHF. Here the CDR3 DNA reads TGTGCCTGGAGCCCCGGGACAGTGATAACGCCCCAGCATTTT. The gene calls are TRBV30 and TRBJ1-5, with 7 bases that match TRBD1. V was pared by 3 bases and J by 9 bases, with 11 bases of the junction left unmatched. Germline V gene sequence: CDR1 GTSNPN, CDR2 SVGIG (reference sequence). This CDR3 comprises 14 residues.

The J gene is TRBJ2-1, the V gene TRBV6-2 or TRBV6-3, with D perhaps matching TRBD1 (5 bases). Germline CDR1 reads MNHEY; CDR2 reads SVGEGT. This CDR3 is built from 16 residues. The germline V and J ends were trimmed by 1 base and 5 bases, with 15 bases remaining between them. Here the CDR3 reads CASSYFHDSPNNEQFF. Here the CDR3 DNA reads TGTGCCAGCAGTTACTTTCACGACAGCCCAAACAATGAGCAGTTCTTC.

In its sample, this clonotype was seen a few times. This chain connects TRBV6-1 to TRBJ1-2; 9 positions agree with TRBD1. Germline CDR1 is MNHNS and CDR2 is SASEGT. The CDR3 totals 15 residues. Trimming removed 5 bases from V and 5 bases from J; junction bases left unmatched: 9. The CDR3 DNA follows: TGTGCCAGCAGTTCACGGACAGGGGATCCTTATGGCTACACCTTC. Amino acid sequence: CASSSRTGDPYGYTF.

The sample holds many counts of this clonotype. The CDR3 loop is CASSPGTGRPYEQYF. Here the CDR3 DNA reads TGTGCCAGCAGCCCCGGGACAGGCCGTCCCTACGAGCAGTACTTC. The chain recombines TRBV12-3 or TRBV12-4 with TRBJ2-7; 8 nucleotides line up with TRBD1. Trimming removed 6 bases from V and 2 bases from J; junction bases left unmatched: 9. The CDR3 is 15 amino acids.

This clonotype was detected once. Possible read error: a much larger clone is one base away. The chain joins TRBV5-1 to TRBJ2-1; 8 bases line up with TRBD1. CDR1 is SGHRS, CDR2 YFSETQ, per germline. The CDR3 runs 16 residues. The CDR3 reads CARSLVAGTGGNEQFF. The CDR3, as DNA: TGCGCCAGAAGCTTGGTGGCGGGGACAGGCGGGAATGAGCAGTTCTTC.

This chain uses TRBV18 with TRBJ2-5; weak D call: TRBD2 (6 bases). The CDR3 sequence is 13 residues long. V lost 6 bases to trimming and J lost 4 bases, with 12 bases between them. Germline-derived CDR1 and CDR2 are KGHSH and LQKENI. The chain's CDR3 is CASSEYGGETQYF. The DNA of the CDR3 is TGTGCCAGCTCGGAGTACGGGGGAGAGACCCAGTACTTC.

The table lists this clonotype with a few counts. The J gene is TRBJ2-7, the V gene TRBV7-6; 7 nucleotides agree with TRBD1. The germline V gene has CDR1 SGHVS and CDR2 FNYEAQ. The CDR3 is 15 residues long. The V and J ends lost 5 bases and 3 bases, in that order; junction bases with no gene match: 10. CDR3 nucleotide sequence: TGTGCCAGCAGCCACAGACAGGGAAGCTACTACGAGCAGTACTTC. It codes for CASSHRQGSYYEQYF.

The CDR3, as DNA: TGTGCCAGCAGCTTGCAGGCAGCTGAAAAACTGTTTTTT. This translates into CASSLQAAEKLFF. The chain is built from TRBV5-6 and TRBJ1-4; D is undetermined. In germline, CDR1 is SGHDT, CDR2 YYEEEE. V dropped 1 base and J dropped 7 bases, with 8 bases sitting between them. The CDR3 has 13 amino acids.

The chain is built from TRBV4-1 and TRBJ1-5; D unresolved. Trimming took 1 base from V and 0 from J, leaving 10 bases between them. CDR1 is MGHRA, CDR2 YSYEKL, per germline. The CDR3 is made up of 16 amino acids. The CDR3 DNA sequence: TGCGCCAGCAGCCAAGGTCGAGGTTATAGCAATCAGCCCCAGCATTTT. Translating it yields CASSQGRGYSNQPQHF.

This clonotype was seen ten or more times. The chain has TRBV3-1 and TRBJ1-6; D perhaps matches TRBD1 (6 bases). The CDR3 spans 15 residues. V lost 1 base and J lost 8, with 12 bases in between. The germline V gene encodes CDR1 LGHDT and CDR2 YNNKEL (reference sequence). CDR3 in DNA: TGTGCCAGCAGCCAAGGGCTGGGGGCTTATTCACCCCTCCACTTT. This translates into CASSQGLGAYSPLHF. The entire variable domain, with the rest obtained from reference TRBV3-1 and TRBJ1-6, is as follows: DTAVSQTPKYLVTQMGNDKSIKCEQNLGHDTMYWYKQDSKKFLKIMFSYNNKELIINETVPNRFSPKSPDKAHLNLHINSLELGDSAVYFCASSQGLGAYSPLHFGNGTRLTVT.

This clonotype was seen more than once but under ten times. This chain connects TRBV3-1 to TRBJ1-3; the D is unclear. Germline V gene sequence: CDR1 LGHDT, CDR2 YNNKEL (reference sequence). V was shortened by 3 bases and J by 8 bases, with 11 bases between the two germline ends. The length of the CDR3 is 13 residues. CDR3 in amino acids: CASSHQRLDTIYF. The CDR3 DNA reads TGTGCCAGCAGCCACCAGCGGCTGGACACCATATATTTT. The variable domain in full, with the rest retrieved from reference TRBV3-1 and TRBJ1-3, is DTAVSQTPKYLVTQMGNDKSIKCEQNLGHDTMYWYKQDSKKFLKIMFSYNNKELIINETVPNRFSPKSPDKAHLNLHINSLELGDSAVYFCASSHQRLDTIYFGEGSWLTVV.

The table lists this clonotype with many counts. The chain couples TRBV6-1 to TRBJ1-1; no definite D call. This CDR3 has 14 residues. Germline assignment: CDR1 MNHNS and CDR2 SASEGT. V was trimmed by 7 bases and J by 6 bases, leaving 18 bases between them. CDR3 sequence reads: CASTLMPEGPEAFF. The DNA of the CDR3 is TGTGCCAGCACGCTTATGCCCGAAGGACCTGAAGCTTTCTTT.

The chain carries TRBV13 and TRBJ1-3; D might be TRBD1 (6 bases). CDR1 and CDR2 (germline): PRHDT, FYEKMQ (reference sequence). Trimming stripped 7 bases from V and 6 bases from J, with 10 bases between. The CDR3 consists of 12 residues. CDR3 sequence: CASTGAENTIYF. The CDR3 DNA sequence: TGTGCCAGCACAGGGGCCGAAAACACCATATATTTT.

This clonotype was recorded many times. V and J are TRBV11-2 and TRBJ1-1, with 7 positions matching TRBD1. The V and J ends lost 5 bases and 0 bases, in that order; junction bases with no gene match: 6. The CDR3 has 15 amino acids. In germline, CDR1 is SGHAT, CDR2 FQNNGV. CDR3 amino acids: CASSSIRGVNTEAFF. CDR3 coding DNA: TGTGCCAGCAGCAGCATCAGGGGGGTGAACACTGAAGCTTTCTTT.

Notes on this clonotype: A read error is possible here, since a much larger clone lies one base away. The genes are TRBV18 and TRBJ1-1; possibly TRBD1 for D (5 bases). V lost 2 bases and J 0 bases, leaving 13 bases between the germline ends. Per the germline V gene, CDR1 is KGHSH and CDR2 is LQKENI. The CDR3 is 16 amino acids. CDR3 in amino acids: CASSPLGRRMNTEAFF. The CDR3 DNA reads as TGTGCCAGCTCACCATTGGGACGGAGAATGAACACTGAAGCTTTCTTT.

The J gene is TRBJ1-5, the V gene TRBV7-8; D uncertain. CDR1 and CDR2 from the germline V gene are SGHVS and FQNEAQ. The CDR3 sequence is 13 residues long. V was cut by 0 bases and J by 7 bases, with 7 bases left in between. CDR3 coding DNA: TGTGCCAGCAGCTTAGCGAAGGGACAGCCCCAGCATTTT. This sequence encodes CASSLAKGQPQHF.

This clonotype occurred many times. The chain uses TRBV18 and TRBJ1-5; TRBD1 is a possible D gene (5 bases). The CDR3 length is 13 residues. Trimming pared 5 bases from V and 3 bases from J, leaving 8 bases between. Germline values: CDR1 KGHSH, CDR2 LQKENI. This CDR3 reads CASSGTHNQPQHF. The CDR3 bases are TGTGCCAGCTCAGGGACGCACAATCAGCCCCAGCATTTT.

In its sample, this clonotype was seen a few times. V and J are TRBV7-9 and TRBJ2-3; possibly TRBD2 for D (7 bases). From germline, CDR1 is SEHNR and CDR2 FQNEAQ (reference sequence). Trimming removed 5 bases at V and 4 bases at J, with 19 bases between. The CDR3 is 16 residues long. The CDR3 coding sequence is TGTGCCAGCAGCCTCGCAACGAGGGGGGGGTCAGATACGCAGTATTTT. It is translated as CASSLATRGGSDTQYF.

This clonotype was detected many times. CDR3 in DNA: TGTGCTAGTAATAGGCGTGGTGAAGCTTTCTTT. Residues: CASNRRGEAFF. This chain links TRBV12-5 with TRBJ1-1, with unresolved D. Germline V gene data show CDR1 as LGHNT and CDR2 as FRNRAP. The CDR3 length is 11 residues. V gave up 8 bases and J gave up 7 bases, with 11 bases separating them.

The table lists this clonotype with many counts. The chain recombines TRBV7-8 with TRBJ1-1, with D tentatively TRBD1 (6 bases). This CDR3 spans 15 amino acids. Germline loops: CDR1 SGHVS, CDR2 FQNEAQ. Trimming pared 0 bases from V and 2 bases from J, leaving 10 bases between. CDR3 loop: CASSLATGDNTEAFF. CDR3 nucleotide sequence: TGTGCCAGCAGCTTAGCGACAGGTGATAACACTGAAGCTTTCTTT.

Many counts were recorded for this clonotype. The V gene is TRBV6-1, the J gene TRBJ2-7; D is unclear. CDR1 MNHNS and CDR2 SASEGT come from the germline V gene. V gave up 2 bases and J gave up 0 bases, with 8 bases separating them. CDR3 length equals 14 residues. The CDR3 is CASSESRGSYEQYF. CDR3 sequence (DNA): TGTGCCAGCAGTGAATCCCGCGGCTCCTACGAGCAGTACTTC.

Ten or more counts support this clonotype. This sequence joins TRBV5-6 and TRBJ1-1; D gene unclear. V lost 0 bases and J lost 7, with 4 bases in between. Germline V CDR1 and CDR2: SGHDT, YYEEEE. The CDR3 covers 11 residues. CDR3 sequence (DNA): TGTGCCAGCAGCTTGGTCAATGAAGCTTTCTTT. Encoded protein: CASSLVNEAFF.

This clonotype was seen repeatedly, ten times or more. V is TRBV12-3 or TRBV12-4 and J is TRBJ1-1, with TRBD1 identical over 8 bases. There are 15 residues in the CDR3. The junction had 9 bases not matched to a gene; V was cut back by 3 bases and J by 6 bases. The CDR3 loop reads CASSFYPGGKAEAFF. The CDR3 DNA reads as TGTGCCAGCAGTTTTTACCCAGGGGGCAAAGCTGAAGCTTTCTTT.

This clonotype was detected ten times or more. The gene calls are TRBV27 and TRBJ2-1; weak D call: TRBD2 (7 bases). Trimming cost V 0 bases and J 8 bases, with 20 bases left between them. Germline values: CDR1 MNHEY, CDR2 SMNVEV (reference sequence). The CDR3 is 17 amino acids. CDR3 sequence: CASSLSRTPRGGDEQFF. CDR3 nucleotide sequence: TGTGCCAGCAGTTTATCCCGAACCCCTCGCGGGGGCGATGAGCAGTTCTTC.

This clonotype was picked up many times. The chain combines TRBV6-1 with TRBJ1-2; weak D call: TRBD1 (5 bases). Per the germline V gene, CDR1 is MNHNS and CDR2 is SASEGT. Trimming shortened V by 4 bases and J by 8 bases, and 14 bases separated the two germline ends. The CDR3 runs to 13 residues. The CDR3 protein is CASSGGALYGYTF. In DNA form, the CDR3 reads TGTGCCAGCAGTGGAGGGGCGCTTTACGGCTACACCTTC.

This clonotype was counted at least ten times. The genes are TRBV5-1 and TRBJ2-2; D may be TRBD1 (5 bases). V gave up 4 bases and J gave up 3 bases, with 13 bases separating them. The CDR3 runs 15 residues. Germline V gene sequence: CDR1 SGHRS, CDR2 YFSETQ. Here the CDR3 DNA reads TGCGCCAGCAGCCTCAGGGTTGCGGACACCGGGGAGCTGTTTTTT. This codes for CASSLRVADTGELFF.

Only a few counts were recorded for this clonotype. The chain combines TRBV5-5 with TRBJ1-5; D is unresolved. The CDR3 runs 13 residues. Germline V CDR1 and CDR2: SGHKS, YYEKEE (reference sequence). Trimming left V 0 bases short and J 7 bases short, with 8 bases between. CDR3 coding DNA: TGTGCCAGCAGCTTGGATGAGGAACAGCCCCAGCATTTT. This sequence encodes CASSLDEEQPQHF. Drawing the rest from reference TRBV5-5 and TRBJ1-5, the complete variable domain is DAGVTQSPTHLIKTRGQQVTLRCSPISGHKSVSWYQQVLGQGPQFIFQYYEKEERGRGNFPDRFSARQFPNYSSELNVNALLLGDSALYLCASSLDEEQPQHFGDGTRLSIL.

In its sample, this clonotype was seen a few times. The genes are TRBV7-9 and TRBJ1-2; maybe TRBD1 (5 bases). CDR1 and CDR2 (germline): SEHNR, FQNEAQ (reference sequence). The CDR3 sequence is 19 residues long. V gave up 4 bases and J gave up 0 bases, with 24 bases separating them. The CDR3 bases are TGTGCCAGCAGCTCCGTGACCGACCCCATACAGGAAGCTAACTATGGCTACACCTTC. It codes for CASSSVTDPIQEANYGYTF.

The rearrangement joins TRBV15 to TRBJ2-7; unclear D gene. The germline gives CDR1 LNHNV, CDR2 YYDKDF (reference sequence). This CDR3 has 14 amino acids. Trimming took 1 base from V and 3 from J, leaving 10 bases between them. The CDR3 is CATSRGTEDYEQYF. CDR3 DNA: TGTGCCACCAGCAGAGGGACCGAAGACTACGAGCAGTACTTC.

This clonotype was recorded a few times. The chain combines TRBV20-1 with TRBJ1-5; tentatively, D is TRBD1 (5 bases). Trimming pared 3 bases from V and 1 base from J, leaving 10 bases between. This CDR3 contains 14 residues. The germline V gene has CDR1 DFQATT and CDR2 SNEGSKA (reference sequence). The CDR3 spells CSASVDRSNQPQHF. For the CDR3, the DNA is TGCAGTGCTAGTGTCGACAGAAGCAATCAGCCCCAGCATTTT.